This TCR beta chain comes out of a study of T cell repertoires in cytomegalovirus infection. Overall study context: CMV infection together with matching HLA type was indicated by public TCR beta signatures.

This clonotype was seen many times. The ends were cut back, 5 bases at V and 2 bases at J, with 15 bases in the middle. Germline values: CDR1 SGHTA, CDR2 FQGNSA. The CDR3 spans 15 residues. Each CDR3 protein gets one entry after TCRdb re-called the reads with MiXCR. The profile shows fewer than 350,000 distinct CDR3 sequences, 8% to 10% of them singletons. This clonotype was obtained from a human donor in good health (CMV status not recorded). Some clones in this sample may be carry-over from other donors' samples. The chain uses TRBV7-2 and TRBJ1-2; TRBD1 might be the D (5 bases). The specimen was PBMCs. Here the CDR3 reads CASSPRGGLNYGYTF. Written as DNA, the CDR3 is TGTGCCAGCAGCCCACGTGGGGGATTAAACTATGGCTACACCTTC.